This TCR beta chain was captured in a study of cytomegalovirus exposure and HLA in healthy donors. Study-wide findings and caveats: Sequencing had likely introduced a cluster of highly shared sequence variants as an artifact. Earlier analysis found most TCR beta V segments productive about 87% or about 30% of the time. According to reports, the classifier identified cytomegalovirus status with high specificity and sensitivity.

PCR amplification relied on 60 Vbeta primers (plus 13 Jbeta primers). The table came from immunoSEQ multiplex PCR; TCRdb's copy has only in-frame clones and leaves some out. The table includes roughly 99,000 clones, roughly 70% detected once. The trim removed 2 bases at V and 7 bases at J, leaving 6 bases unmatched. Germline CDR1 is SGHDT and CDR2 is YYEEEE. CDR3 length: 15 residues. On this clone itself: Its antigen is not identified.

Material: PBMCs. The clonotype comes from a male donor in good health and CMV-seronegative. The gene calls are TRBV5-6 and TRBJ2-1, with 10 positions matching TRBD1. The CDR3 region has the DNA TGTGCCAGCAGCTTAAAGGACAGGGGGATAAATGAGCAGTTCTTC. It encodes CASSLKDRGINEQFF.